The 14 T cell receptor beta chains below all came from one sample that was sequenced in a study of blood T cell repertoires in COVID-19. Sequencing used immunoSEQ multiplex PCR; TCRdb keeps in-frame clones, though not all of them. There are around 200,000 clones in the sample; about four fifths occur only once, and less than 7% lies in the top ten. Sequenced material: peripheral blood. These receptors all come from a woman aged 40 to 50 with COVID-19, enrolled during active disease.

The J gene is TRBJ2-7, the V gene TRBV5-1; 7 bases agree with TRBD1. With V trimmed by 2 bases and J by 6 bases, 2 bases remained unmatched. The CDR3 length is 12 residues. Per the germline V gene, CDR1 is SGHRS and CDR2 is YFSETQ. Here the CDR3 reads CASSFTGVEQYF. In nucleotides, the CDR3 is TGCGCCAGCAGCTTCACAGGGGTCGAGCAGTACTTC. Full variable domain (rest looked up from reference TRBV5-1 and TRBJ2-7): KAGVTQTPRYLIKTRGQQVTLSCSPISGHRSVSWYQQTPGQGLQFLFEYFSETQRNKGNFPGRFSGRQFSNSRSEMNVSTLELGDSALYLCASSFTGVEQYFGPGTRLTVT.

This rearrangement joins TRBV24-1 to TRBJ2-1; 10 bases agree with TRBD1. This CDR3 has 14 residues. J lost 5 bases, V lost 10 bases, and 7 bases had no gene match. Germline values: CDR1 KGHDR, CDR2 SFDVKD. The CDR3 DNA reads as TGTGCCACTGGCGGGACAGGGGAGGACAATGAGCAGTTCTTC. This translates into CATGGTGEDNEQFF.

This clone was recorded once. The chain is built from TRBV3-1 (or the pseudogene TRBV3-2) and TRBJ1-2; 7 bases line up with TRBD1. Germline V CDR1 and CDR2: LGHDT, YNNKEL (reference sequence). Trimming took 7 bases from V and 4 from J; bases not matched to a gene: 9. This CDR3 region has 14 residues. CDR3 protein: CASNRQGVSYGYTF. DNA of the CDR3: TGTGCCAGCAACCGACAGGGTGTAAGCTATGGCTACACCTTC.

The chain uses TRBV7-2 and TRBJ2-1, with D uncertain. CDR3 size: 14 residues. The germline gives CDR1 SGHTA, CDR2 FQGNSA. The V end lost 1 base, the J end lost 6 bases, and 10 bases lay between the germline ends. The CDR3 nucleotides read TGTGCCAGCAGCTTAGGGAGTAGTCGCAATGAGCAGTTCTTC. Its protein is CASSLGSSRNEQFF.

Many counts were recorded for this clone. The chain uses TRBV27 and TRBJ2-7; D may be TRBD2 (7 bases). The CDR3 length is 16 residues. V was pared by 7 bases and J by 0 bases, with 19 bases between. Germline V gene data show CDR1 as MNHEY and CDR2 as SMNVEV (reference sequence). The CDR3 region is CASKKYGGRSSYEQYF. As DNA, the CDR3 is TGTGCCAGCAAAAAATACGGGGGGCGAAGCTCCTACGAGCAGTACTTC.

The chain recombines TRBV21-1 with TRBJ2-6; the DNA was not compared with TRBD1, the D call given in the table. TRBV21-1 is termed a pseudogene. This CDR3 contains 16 residues. CDR3 region: CASSITGFSGANVLTF. The CDR3 DNA follows: TGTGCCAGCAGCATTACAGGGTTCTCTGGGGCCAACGTCCTGACTTTC.

The chain recombines TRBV4-1 with TRBJ2-7, with D maybe TRBD1 (6 bases). V was pared by 0 bases and J by 3 bases, with 12 bases between. The CDR3 is made up of 15 amino acids. Germline assignment: CDR1 MGHRA and CDR2 YSYEKL. CDR3 nucleotide sequence: TGCGCCAGCAGCCAAGATCAGGGGAAAATCTACGAGCAGTACTTC. Its translation is CASSQDQGKIYEQYF.

This clone showed up just a few times. The CDR3 DNA reads TGTGCCATCAGCCCCTCGACTGGGAGCTCCTACAATGAGCAGTTCTTC. Its protein product is CAISPSTGSSYNEQFF. The chain recombines TRBV10-3 with TRBJ2-1; possible D gene TRBD2, 5 bases. The CDR3 extends over 16 amino acids. Germline V gene data show CDR1 as ENHRY and CDR2 as SYGVKD. V was pared by 6 bases and J by 0 bases, with 15 bases between.

The chain employs TRBV5-1 and TRBJ1-5, with 8 bases lining up with TRBD1. Per germline, CDR1 SGHRS and CDR2 YFSETQ. V was clipped by 3 bases and J by 0 bases; unmatched bases: 8. The CDR3 runs 17 residues. The CDR3 spells CASSSDRELVSNQPQHF. Written as DNA, the CDR3 is TGCGCCAGCAGCTCGGACAGGGAGTTGGTTAGCAATCAGCCCCAGCATTTT. Full variable domain (missing parts from reference TRBV5-1 and TRBJ1-5): KAGVTQTPRYLIKTRGQQVTLSCSPISGHRSVSWYQQTPGQGLQFLFEYFSETQRNKGNFPGRFSGRQFSNSRSEMNVSTLELGDSALYLCASSSDRELVSNQPQHFGDGTRLSIL.

The count of this clone is one. V usage is TRBV6-5 and J usage is TRBJ1-2, with TRBD1 matching over 8 bases. This CDR3 region has 13 residues. Losses at the gene ends were 5 bases for V and 8 bases for J; bases not matched to a gene: 7. Per germline, CDR1 MNHEY and CDR2 SVGAGI. The CDR3 loop reads CASSSLDRDGYTF. The CDR3 nucleotides read TGTGCCAGCAGTAGCCTGGACAGGGACGGCTACACCTTC.

This chain joins TRBV27 and TRBJ2-2, with D possibly matching TRBD2 (6 bases). The CDR3 sequence is 15 residues long. The V gene's germline CDR1 is MNHEY and CDR2 SMNVEV (reference sequence). Trimming took off 6 bases at V and 3 bases at J, with 14 bases between the two ends. The CDR3 DNA reads TGTGCCAGCAGAGCCGGCTTAGCGGACACCGGGGAGCTGTTTTTT. Protein sequence: CASRAGLADTGELFF.

The J gene is TRBJ2-3, the V gene TRBV27; no clear D. V lost 1 base and J 1 base, leaving 12 bases between the germline ends. This CDR3 spans 16 amino acids. Per the germline V gene, CDR1 is MNHEY and CDR2 is SMNVEV (reference sequence). The CDR3 is CASSLFAALGTDTQYF. The CDR3 DNA reads as TGTGCCAGCAGTTTATTCGCAGCCCTAGGCACAGATACGCAGTATTTT.

This chain's CDR3 is CATSRDLWQGETDTQYF. The CDR3 bases are TGTGCCACCAGCAGAGATTTGTGGCAGGGTGAGACAGATACGCAGTATTTT. The chain employs TRBV15 and TRBJ2-3, with a weak D call TRBD1 (5 bases). The ends were cut back, 0 bases at V and 3 bases at J, with 16 bases in the middle. There are 17 residues in the CDR3. Germline V lookup: CDR1 LNHNV, CDR2 YYDKDF (reference sequence).

This chain uses TRBV11-2 with TRBJ2-7; 12 nucleotides agree with TRBD2. CDR1 and CDR2 from the germline V gene are SGHAT and FQNNGV. The CDR3 runs 15 residues. V trimming: 5 bases; J trimming: 2 bases; junction bases outside the gene matches: 4. CDR3 loop: CASSRTSGEAYEQYF. The CDR3, as DNA: TGTGCCAGCAGCCGGACTAGCGGGGAGGCCTACGAGCAGTACTTC. The full variable domain, in which reference TRBV11-2 and TRBJ2-7 provide the parts outside the CDR3, is EAGVAQSPRYKIIEKRQSVAFWCNPISGHATLYWYQQILGQGPKLLIQFQNNGVVDDSQLPKDRFSAERLKGVDSTLKIQPAKLEDSAVYLCASSRTSGEAYEQYFGPGTRLTVT.